These T cell receptor beta chains were read from a single sample in a study of blood T cells in healthy people across ages. In TCRdb, the 5' RACE reads were re-called with MiXCR into one record per CDR3 protein. The sample has 950,000 to 1,200,000 distinct CDR3 sequences; around two fifths are singletons. Sequenced sample: blood. These receptors were obtained from a young man in good health. CDR3s include the opening cysteine and the closing phenylalanine or tryptophan. D genes are given only for firm matches. The size of a clone is reported for some rows only, either as once, few or many, or as a class for expanded clones.

.,TRBJ2-7,.,TRBV29-1,TGCAGCGCCCTTACGGAGGAGCAGTACTTC,CSALTEEQYF
few,TRBJ2-1,.,TRBV28,TGTGCCAGCAGTTTCCCTCCTGGGGCTCACAGGTCTACCTACAATGAGCAGTTCTTC,CASSFPPGAHRSTYNEQFF
few,TRBJ1-6,.,TRBV9,TGTGCCAGCAGCGGCGCCGGGACAAAGAATTCACCCCTCCACTTT,CASSGAGTKNSPLHF
once,TRBJ1-2,.,TRBV12-3/TRBV12-4,TGTGCCAGCAGTGTGCACTCTTGGGACTATGGCTACACCTTC,CASSVHSWDYGYTF
few,TRBJ1-4,.,TRBV20-1,TGCAGTGCTAGTCCCGAGGGGTTATATAATGAAAAACTGTTTTTT,CSASPEGLYNEKLFF
.,TRBJ2-3,.,TRBV4-1,TGCGCCAGCAGTTCAGGGGTCCAGGGGCATGTGGATACGCAGTATTTT,CASSSGVQGHVDTQYF
.,TRBJ2-2,.,TRBV9,TGTGCCAGCAGCGACGGGACTGGAGCTTCGAACACCGGGGAGCTGTTTTTT,CASSDGTGASNTGELFF
.,TRBJ2-1,.,TRBV24-1,TGTGCCACCAGTGATTCCAACAGGGCGGGGTACAATGAGCAGTTCTTC,CATSDSNRAGYNEQFF
few,TRBJ2-7,.,TRBV3-1,TGTGCCAGCAGCCACAGGGACGGATCCTCCTACGAGCAGTACTTC,CASSHRDGSSYEQYF
many,TRBJ1-1,.,TRBV5-1,TGCGCCAGCAGCTTTTATCAGGTCGAGGAAGCTTTCTTT,CASSFYQVEEAFF
.,TRBJ2-7,.,TRBV12-3/TRBV12-4,TGTGCCAGCGCGGCAGGATCCTACGAGCAGTACTTC,CASAAGSYEQYF
.,TRBJ1-2,.,TRBV12-3/TRBV12-4,TGTGCCAGCAGTCTAGGTGGGGGTGGTGGCTACACCTTC,CASSLGGGGGYTF
few,TRBJ1-2,TRBD1,TRBV4-2,TGTGCCAGCAGCCAAGATCCTCCCACCTGGACAGGGGGCTATGGCTACACCTTC,CASSQDPPTWTGGYGYTF
.,TRBJ1-2,.,TRBV7-9,TGTGCCAGCAGCTTAGACCCTCATGGCTACACCTTC,CASSLDPHGYTF
.,TRBJ1-1,TRBD1,TRBV7-9,TGTGCCAGCGCTAACAGGGGCGGGAACACTGAAGCTTTCTTT,CASANRGGNTEAFF
.,TRBJ1-2,.,TRBV6-2/TRBV6-3,TGTGCCAGCAGTTACTCTACTGATAAGCTCTATGGCTACACCTTC,CASSYSTDKLYGYTF
.,TRBJ2-7,.,TRBV6-5,TGTGCCAGCAGTTACAAGGGGCCACGTACACTCTACGAGCAGTACTTC,CASSYKGPRTLYEQYF
.,TRBJ1-4,.,TRBV20-1,TGCAGTGCTAGTGGGCCCTTGGGTGAAAAACTGTTTTTT,CSASGPLGEKLFF
.,TRBJ2-5,.,TRBV29-1,TGCAGCGTTCTGGACCGCCACCAAGAGACCCAGTACTTC,CSVLDRHQETQYF
.,TRBJ1-4,TRBD1,TRBV12-3/TRBV12-4,TGTGCCAGCAGAACTCAGGGGGGTGAAAAACTGTTTTTT,CASRTQGGEKLFF